Presented here are 6 T cell receptor beta chains from one specimen sequenced in a study of T cells in Graves' hyperthyroidism and ophthalmopathy. Amplified regions were TCR beta CDR3 sequences from RNA transcripts. When the TCR CDR3 underwent first-round RT-PCR, the HTBI primer set was used. TCRdb independently ran MiXCR on the multiplex PCR reads; one entry per CDR3 protein. The repertoire holds roughly 700,000 distinct CDR3 sequences, with around 40% as singletons. The material sequenced was blood. These receptors came from a woman in her thirties or forties with Graves' hyperthyroidism.

This clonotype has just one count. This may stem from a read error, because a much larger clone lies one nucleotide away. J is TRBJ2-7 and V is TRBV20-1; D may correspond to TRBD1 or TRBD2 (7 bases each). The CDR3 runs 14 residues. The V gene lost 1 base and the J gene lost 1 base, with 11 bases spanning the gap. Looked up from germline, CDR1 is DFQATT and CDR2 is SNEGSKA (reference sequence). The CDR3 coding sequence is TGCAGTGCTAGAGGGGAGGGACAGTCCTACGAGCAGTACTTC. Protein: CSARGEGQSYEQYF.

The rearrangement uses TRBV7-8 and TRBJ2-5; 9 nucleotides line up with TRBD1. CDR3 size: 12 residues. CDR1 is SGHVS and CDR2 is FQNEAQ in the germline V gene. The ends lost 8 bases at V and 9 bases at J; junction bases unmatched: 7. This chain's CDR3 is CASRQGEQPQYF. The CDR3 coding sequence is TGTGCCAGCCGACAGGGGGAACAGCCCCAGTACTTC.

This clonotype was found a few times. This sequence joins TRBV12-3 or TRBV12-4 and TRBJ1-2, with TRBD1 matching over 11 bases. The CDR3 has 19 residues. Germline trimming cut 4 bases from V and 8 bases from J; bases unmatched to any gene: 21. In DNA form, the CDR3 reads TGTGCCAGCAGTTCCACCCCCCGGACAGGGGGCAGGGGTAGAGGAGGCTACACCTTC. This codes for CASSSTPRTGGRGRGGYTF.

This clonotype was seen at least ten times. V gene TRBV20-1 combines with J gene TRBJ1-2; no firm D call. The CDR3 spans 13 residues. Germline V lookup: CDR1 DFQATT, CDR2 SNEGSKA (reference sequence). Trimming stripped 3 bases from V and 3 bases from J, with 11 bases between. The CDR3 coding sequence is TGCAGTGCTAGGATCGGCGGGGACTATGGCTACACCTTC. Amino acids: CSARIGGDYGYTF.

This clonotype was found a few times. The chain combines TRBV5-5 with TRBJ1-1, with unresolved D. V dropped 1 base and J dropped 1 base, with 11 bases sitting between them. CDR1 is SGHKS and CDR2 is YYEKEE in the germline V gene (reference sequence). The CDR3 consists of 15 residues. The CDR3, as DNA: TGTGCCAGCAGCTTGATAAGCGTGCGGAACACTGAAGCTTTCTTT. This encodes CASSLISVRNTEAFF.

The V and J genes are TRBV24-1 and TRBJ1-2, with D tentatively TRBD1 (6 bases). CDR1 is KGHDR and CDR2 is SFDVKD in the germline V gene. CDR3 length equals 13 residues. V lost 7 bases to trimming and J lost 6 bases, with 14 bases between them. The CDR3 here is CATRSGAKDGYTF. CDR3 nucleotides: TGTGCCACCAGGTCAGGGGCCAAGGATGGCTACACCTTC.